This is a list of T cell receptor beta chains from one sample in a study of blood T cell repertoires in COVID-19. Using immunoSEQ multiplex PCR, the repertoire was profiled, and TCRdb retains in-frame clones only, with some absent. The table has 95,000 to 150,000 clones, approximately 71% seen once; the top ten hold 2% to 2.5%. Input material: peripheral blood. These receptors were obtained from a woman in her 70s with acute or convalescent COVID-19. Both conserved end residues are part of each CDR3. D genes are given only for firm matches. Expanded clones are given a class, and other clones once, few, many or no size at all.

J gene,D gene,V gene,clone size,CDR3 DNA,CDR3 protein
TRBJ2-7,-,TRBV21-1,-,TGTGCCAGCAGCAAAGTGGGGACAGTTTCCTACGAGCAGTACTTC,CASSKVGTVSYEQYF
TRBJ1-2,TRBD1,TRBV9,-,TGTGCCAGCAGCGATCACCGGGACAGGGGATGGGGCGGCTACACCTTC,CASSDHRDRGWGGYTF
TRBJ2-7,-,TRBV14,few,TGTGCCAGCAGCCAATACTACGAGCAGTACTTC,CASSQYYEQYF
TRBJ2-7,TRBD1,TRBV5-1,-,TGCGCCAGCAGCTTGGGAACGGGCAGGGGGCGCGTCTACGAGCAGTACTTC,CASSLGTGRGRVYEQYF
TRBJ2-3,TRBD2,TRBV19,-,TGTGCCAGTAGTATAGGAACTAGCGGGAGCACAGATACGCAGTATTTT,CASSIGTSGSTDTQYF
TRBJ1-6,-,TRBV14,-,TGTGCCAGCAGCCTTCGGCGGGGAAATTCACCCCTCCACTTT,CASSLRRGNSPLHF
TRBJ2-7,-,TRBV4-3,-,TGCGCCAGCAGCCAAGGCAGGGACGAGCAGTACTTC,CASSQGRDEQYF
TRBJ2-3,-,TRBV2,-,TGTGCCAGCAGTGATTCGTGGCGGCCAGATACGCAGTATTTT,CASSDSWRPDTQYF
TRBJ1-4,-,TRBV5-3,few,TGTGCCAGAAGCTCGTTACGCAACGGAGCAACTAATGAAAAACTGTTTTTT,CARSSLRNGATNEKLFF
TRBJ2-1,TRBD1,TRBV7-2,-,TGTGCCAGCAGTCCCGGGACAGAATACAATGAGCAGTTCTTC,CASSPGTEYNEQFF
TRBJ1-2,-,TRBV9,-,TGTGCCAGCAGCGTCGGGGGGAGGGATGGCTACACCTTC,CASSVGGRDGYTF
TRBJ2-6,TRBD2,TRBV4-2,-,TGTGCCAGCAGCCAACAGGGAGGGGCTGGTGCCAACGTCCTGACTTTC,CASSQQGGAGANVLTF
TRBJ1-3,TRBD1,TRBV5-1,-,TGCGCCAGCAGCTTGTCAGGGGGCAATAGTAGAAACACCATATATTTT,CASSLSGGNSRNTIYF
TRBJ2-7,-,TRBV19,-,TGTGCCAGTAGTATATCCGGCTACGAGCAGTACTTC,CASSISGYEQYF
TRBJ2-7,-,TRBV5-1,-,TGCGCCAGCAGAGCGGGCCCCTCCTACGAGCAGTACTTC,CASRAGPSYEQYF
TRBJ2-1,TRBD2,TRBV11-2,few,TGTGCCAGCAGCTTAGATTCAAGGCGGGGGGCCCCTAGCTCCTACAATGAGCAGTTCTTC,CASSLDSRRGAPSSYNEQFF
TRBJ1-1,-,TRBV28,-,TGTGCCAGCAGTCTCAGGGGATCTGAAGCTTTCTTT,CASSLRGSEAFF
TRBJ2-3,TRBD2,TRBV9,-,TGTGCCAGCAGCGGCGGACTAGCGAGTAACACAGATACGCAGTATTTT,CASSGGLASNTDTQYF
TRBJ1-5,-,TRBV19,-,TGTGCCAGTAGTATAGAACCAGGGAATCAGCCCCAGCATTTT,CASSIEPGNQPQHF
TRBJ2-7,TRBD1,TRBV13,-,TGTGCCAGCAGTTCACTACCGGGACAGCGCATCCACGAGCAGTACTTC,CASSSLPGQRIHEQYF
TRBJ2-1,TRBD1,TRBV19,few,TGTGCCAGTACCCCTAGGGGGACAGGGCTGGGTGAGCAGTTCTTC,CASTPRGTGLGEQFF
TRBJ2-3,TRBD1,TRBV30,-,TGTGCCTGGGGTACAGGGGGAAGCACAGATACGCAGTATTTT,CAWGTGGSTDTQYF
TRBJ1-2,-,TRBV4-3,-,TGCGCCAGCAGCCAAGAGGAGGGGTATGGCTACACCTTC,CASSQEEGYGYTF
TRBJ2-7,-,TRBV6-2/TRBV6-3,-,TGTGCCAGCAGTGGTCCCGGGATATGGCTCTACGAGCAGTACTTC,CASSGPGIWLYEQYF